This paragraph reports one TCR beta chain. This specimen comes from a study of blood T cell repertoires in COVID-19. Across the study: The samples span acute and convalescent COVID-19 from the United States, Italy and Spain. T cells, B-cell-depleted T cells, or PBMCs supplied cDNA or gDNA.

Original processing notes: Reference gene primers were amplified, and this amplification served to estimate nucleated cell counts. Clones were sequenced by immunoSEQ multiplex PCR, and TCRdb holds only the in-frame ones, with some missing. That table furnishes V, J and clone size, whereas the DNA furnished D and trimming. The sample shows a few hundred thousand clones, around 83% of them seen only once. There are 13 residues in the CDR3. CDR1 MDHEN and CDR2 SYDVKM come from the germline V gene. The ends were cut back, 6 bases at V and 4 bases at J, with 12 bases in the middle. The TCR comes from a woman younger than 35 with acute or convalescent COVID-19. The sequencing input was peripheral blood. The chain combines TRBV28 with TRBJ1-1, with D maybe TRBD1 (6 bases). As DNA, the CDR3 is TGTGCCAGCAGGGGGGGCGGGGGCACTGAAGCTTTCTTT. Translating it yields CASRGGGGTEAFF.